What follows describes a single TCR beta chain. The sample is drawn from a study of T cell changes during pregnancy in multiple sclerosis. The CDR3 sequence is 16 residues long. The junction had 10 bases not matched to a gene; V was cut back by 6 bases and J by 4 bases. In germline, CDR1 is SNHLY, CDR2 FYNNEI. Sequenced by immunoSEQ multiplex PCR; TCRdb stores in-frame clones only, minus some. This sample has approximately 100,000 clones, with approximately 95% found just once. This chain joins TRBV2 and TRBJ2-1; 9 nucleotides agree with TRBD2. The specimen was peripheral blood, collected in the first trimester of pregnancy. The sequence was collected from a female donor with multiple sclerosis, enrolled in a pregnancy study. In DNA, the CDR3 is TGTGCCAGCAGATACACCCCCGCGGGGGGGTACAATGAGCAGTTCTTC. It translates to CASRYTPAGGYNEQFF.